The 17 T cell receptor beta chains given below trace back to one sample, sequenced in a study of T cells in Graves' hyperthyroidism and ophthalmopathy. Amplification targeted TCR beta CDR3 regions from RNA transcripts. In the first-round RT-PCR of the TCR CDR3, the HTBI primer set was used. TCRdb reanalysed the multiplex PCR reads using MiXCR and keeps one entry per CDR3 protein. This table has approximately 330,000 distinct CDR3 sequences, roughly an eighth appearing once. The source material was blood. Source of these receptors: a woman in her thirties or forties with Graves' ophthalmopathy.

This clonotype was seen ten or more times. The chain's CDR3 is CASSSTTGQRNSPLHF. CDR3 DNA sequence: TGTGCCAGCAGTTCAACGACAGGGCAGAGGAATTCACCCCTCCACTTT. The rearrangement joins TRBV6-1 to TRBJ1-6, with 7 bases that match TRBD1. Germline CDR1 and CDR2: MNHNS and SASEGT. The CDR3 consists of 16 residues. V lost 5 bases to trimming and J lost 7 bases; unmatched junction nucleotides: 11.

This clonotype was found many times. The chain uses TRBV20-1 and TRBJ2-7, with 11 bases identical to TRBD1. Losses at the gene ends were 0 bases for V and 5 bases for J; bases not matched to a gene: 6. The germline V gene encodes CDR1 DFQATT and CDR2 SNEGSKA (reference sequence). The CDR3 totals 15 residues. CDR3 loop: CSARDLGTGGDEQYF. CDR3 nucleotide sequence: TGCAGTGCTAGAGATCTAGGGACAGGGGGTGACGAGCAGTACTTC.

This clonotype was picked up a small number of times. The chain joins TRBV6-4 to TRBJ2-7, with 12 positions matching TRBD1. This CDR3 spans 19 amino acids. Germline CDR1 is MRHNA and CDR2 is SNTAGT. V lost 6 bases, J lost 4 bases, and 19 bases stayed unmatched. The CDR3, as DNA: TGTGCCAGCAGCGATTCCGACCTGACCGGGACAGGGGGCGAGTACGAGCAGTACTTC. This codes for CASSDSDLTGTGGEYEQYF.

This clonotype occurred many times. The genes are TRBV12-3 or TRBV12-4 and TRBJ2-7; 13 positions agree with TRBD2. The CDR3 is 17 amino acids. Trimming at V came to 3 bases and at J to 7 bases, leaving 12 bases not matched to a gene. This CDR3 reads CASSFGTSGTSLWEQYF. In DNA, the CDR3 is TGTGCCAGCAGTTTCGGGACTAGCGGGACGTCTCTATGGGAGCAGTACTTC.

This clonotype has a handful of counts. This chain links TRBV6-1 with TRBJ2-2; D ambiguous. Germline CDR1 and CDR2: MNHNS and SASEGT. V was pared by 6 bases and J by 6 bases, with 14 bases between. The CDR3 extends over 14 amino acids. The CDR3 DNA is TGTGCCAGCAGGCGCCCCGGATTCGCCGGGGAGCTGTTTTTT. Translated, it gives CASRRPGFAGELFF.

The chain carries TRBV14 and TRBJ2-2, with D possibly TRBD2 on 6 matching bases. The CDR3 contains 15 residues. Per the germline V gene, CDR1 is SGHDN and CDR2 is FVKESK. The germline V and J ends were trimmed by 1 base and 5 bases, with 11 bases remaining between them. DNA for the CDR3: TGTGCCAGCAGCCAAGCGAGGAGGGGAACCGGGGAGCTGTTTTTT. Amino acid sequence: CASSQARRGTGELFF.

This clonotype showed up many times. The chain links TRBV6-2 or TRBV6-3 to TRBJ2-7; 14 bases align to TRBD2. The CDR3 runs to 18 residues. With 5 bases clipped from V and 3 bases from J, the junction kept 12 bases outside the gene matches. The germline V gene has CDR1 MNHEY and CDR2 SVGEGT. DNA for the CDR3: TGTGCCAGCAGTCTATGGAGCGGGACTAGCGGGAGAAGCTACGAGCAGTACTTC. Translating it yields CASSLWSGTSGRSYEQYF.

The CDR3 DNA sequence: TGTGCCAGCAGCGAGCCCCACGTTGCGCCTCACCCCTACGAGCAGTACTTC. Translated: CASSEPHVAPHPYEQYF. The V gene is TRBV9, the J gene TRBJ2-7; no reliable D call. This CDR3 region has 17 residues. In germline, CDR1 is SGDLS, CDR2 YYNGEE. The V and J ends lost 3 bases and 2 bases respectively, with 21 bases between them.

This clonotype has a handful of counts. The chain links TRBV20-1 to TRBJ2-1; tentatively, D is TRBD1 (5 bases). The CDR3 covers 17 residues. Germline CDR1 reads DFQATT; CDR2 reads SNEGSKA (reference sequence). The V gene lost 1 base and the J gene lost 4 bases, with 20 bases spanning the gap. The CDR3 DNA is TGCAGTGCTAGAGGGGGCCCGGAGCGAGCATTATACAATGAGCAGTTCTTC. Its protein product is CSARGGPERALYNEQFF.

The rearrangement links TRBV19 to TRBJ1-2; 9 nucleotides agree with TRBD1. The germline V gene has CDR1 LNHDA and CDR2 SQIVND (reference sequence). The V segment lost 5 bases and the J segment 6 bases; nucleotides outside the gene matches: 7. The CDR3 covers 14 residues. The CDR3 coding sequence is TGTGCCAGTAGTTCTACAGGGGGCGTCAATGGCTACACCTTC. This encodes CASSSTGGVNGYTF. Drawing the rest from reference TRBV19 and TRBJ1-2, the complete variable domain is DGGITQSPKYLFRKEGQNVTLSCEQNLNHDAMYWYRQDPGQGLRLIYYSQIVNDFQKGDIAEGYSVSREKKESFPLTVTSAQKNPTAFYLCASSSTGGVNGYTFGSGTRLTVV.

There are many counts of this clonotype. V usage is TRBV10-3 and J usage is TRBJ2-2, with D maybe TRBD1 (5 bases). The V and J ends lost 0 bases and 1 base respectively, with 6 bases between them. The CDR3 length is 15 residues. Germline values: CDR1 ENHRY, CDR2 SYGVKD. This chain's CDR3 is CAISESGVNTGELFF. For the CDR3, the DNA is TGTGCCATCAGTGAGTCAGGGGTGAACACCGGGGAGCTGTTTTTT.

There are many counts of this clonotype. The chain joins TRBV11-2 to TRBJ2-5; D tentatively fits TRBD1 or TRBD2 (5 bases each). V dropped 2 bases and J dropped 5 bases, with 15 bases sitting between them. Per germline, CDR1 SGHAT and CDR2 FQNNGV. This CDR3 is 15 amino acids long. Written as DNA, the CDR3 is TGTGCCAGCAGCTTAAGTGCAGAGGGGTTGGAGACCCAGTACTTC. This translates into CASSLSAEGLETQYF.

The chain carries TRBV4-2 and TRBJ1-5; 12 bases are shared with TRBD1. Germline V CDR1 and CDR2: LGHNA, YNFKEQ. This CDR3 comprises 18 residues. With 0 bases clipped from V and 0 bases from J, the junction kept 3 bases outside the gene matches. CDR3 sequence: CASSQEGTGGYSNQPQHF. The CDR3 bases are TGTGCCAGCAGCCAAGAAGGGACAGGGGGCTATAGCAATCAGCCCCAGCATTTT.

Ten or more counts support this clonotype. The rearrangement links TRBV6-1 to TRBJ2-7; D not certain. This CDR3 has 11 residues. Germline CDR1 is MNHNS and CDR2 is SASEGT. Between the trimmed V and J ends, which lost 7 bases and 2 bases, there was a span of 6 bases. CDR3 in DNA: TGTGCCAGCACTCTGGCCTACGAGCAGTACTTC. Translation gives CASTLAYEQYF.

The chain links TRBV5-1 to TRBJ1-1, with D unclear. V was cut by 2 bases and J by 8 bases, with 10 bases left in between. The CDR3 loop spans 12 amino acids. Germline CDR1 and CDR2: SGHRS and YFSETQ. The CDR3 loop reads CASSLSGIEAFF. As DNA, the CDR3 is TGCGCCAGCAGCTTATCCGGGATAGAAGCTTTCTTT.

This clonotype was detected ten times or more. V and J are TRBV20-1 and TRBJ2-3, with TRBD2 matching over 8 bases. After removal of 5 bases from V and 4 bases from J, the junction contained 8 bases not matched to a gene. The CDR3 has 14 amino acids. Germline V gene sequence: CDR1 DFQATT, CDR2 SNEGSKA (reference sequence). The CDR3 coding sequence is TGCAGTGCTCTCATAGCGGGACGGGCAGATACGCAGTATTTT. Encoded protein: CSALIAGRADTQYF.

This clonotype was detected ten times or more. The chain is built from TRBV10-3 and TRBJ1-1; 8 bases match TRBD1. V lost 2 bases to trimming and J lost 0 bases; unmatched junction nucleotides: 5. In germline, CDR1 is ENHRY, CDR2 SYGVKD. CDR3 length: 16 residues. The CDR3 nucleotides are TGTGCCATCAGTGAGGGTGAGGGACAGGTGAACACTGAAGCTTTCTTT. Protein: CAISEGEGQVNTEAFF.